The T cell receptor (beta chain) described here comes from a study of T-cell reconstitution after alpha-beta-depleted transplantation in children. This CDR3 is built from 17 residues. Trimming cost V 3 bases and J 8 bases; bases outside gene matches: 16. From germline, CDR1 is LGHDT and CDR2 YNNKEL (reference sequence). As it was prepared, the TCRbeta library received unique molecular identifiers. TCRdb re-analysed the PCR reads in MiXCR, keeping a single row per CDR3 protein. Here the sample spans more than 300,000 distinct CDR3 sequences, 15% to 20% being singletons. General study findings and limits: Counts and diversity of T cells one year after transplant came mostly from newly produced T cells. The origin of alpha-beta T cells about two months after transplant was reportedly several hundred expanded graft clones. There were some patients whose high TCRbeta diversity at day 60 came from surviving recipient T cells and thymic progenitors.

This clonotype was picked up a small number of times. The antigen remains unidentified. The receptor comes from a male patient aged 2-15 years who had a stem cell transplant for acute lymphoblastic leukemia, so the T cells may come from the graft donor. The chain is built from TRBV3-1 and TRBJ1-2, with 9 bases that match TRBD1. This specimen consisted of PBMCs, mostly from graft donor cells, obtained 360 days after TCRalphabeta/CD19-depleted stem cell transplant. The CDR3 is CASSQLITGTGTRGYTF. The CDR3 DNA is TGTGCCAGCAGCCAGCTTATCACCGGGACAGGGACGCGGGGCTACACCTTC. Full variable domain (rest looked up from reference TRBV3-1 and TRBJ1-2): DTAVSQTPKYLVTQMGNDKSIKCEQNLGHDTMYWYKQDSKKFLKIMFSYNNKELIINETVPNRFSPKSPDKAHLNLHINSLELGDSAVYFCASSQLITGTGTRGYTFGSGTRLTVV.